These 20 T cell receptor beta chains were sequenced from one sample in a study of graft-versus-host responses after intestinal transplantation. Assay: immunoSEQ multiplex PCR; the TCRdb copy retains only in-frame clones and omits some. The sample has over 65,000 clones, roughly 90% seen once; the top ten hold around 0.69%. This specimen consisted of PBMCs, obtained 98 days after intestinal transplantation. Receptor source: a human patient who received an intestinal transplant, so some T cells may come from the graft donor.

The rearrangement links TRBV6-1 to TRBJ1-2, with 8 nucleotides matching TRBD1. CDR1 MNHNS and CDR2 SASEGT come from the germline V gene. The CDR3 loop spans 13 amino acids. The J segment lost 3 bases and the V segment lost 8 bases, leaving 5 bases of the junction unmatched. The CDR3 sequence is CASQTQGDYGYTF. The CDR3 DNA is TGTGCCAGCCAAACACAGGGGGACTATGGCTACACCTTC.

CDR3 loop: CASSFTGGNQPQHF. The CDR3 nucleotides read TGTGCCAGCAGTTTTACAGGGGGCAATCAGCCCCAGCATTTT. V is TRBV28 and J is TRBJ1-5; 7 bases line up with TRBD1. The CDR3 extends over 14 amino acids. V dropped 3 bases and J dropped 2; count of bases not matched to a gene: 1. Germline CDR1 reads MDHEN; CDR2 reads SYDVKM.

This clone was counted once. This rearrangement joins TRBV2 to TRBJ2-1, with a possible D match to TRBD2 (7 bases). Between the trimmed V and J ends, which lost 2 bases and 8 bases, there was a span of 19 bases. Germline V gene lookup returns CDR1 SNHLY and CDR2 FYNNEI. CDR3 length: 16 amino acids. CDR3 region: CASSEYGGGGRDEQFF. The CDR3 DNA sequence: TGTGCCAGCAGTGAATATGGGGGAGGGGGAAGGGATGAGCAGTTCTTC.

The V gene is TRBV7-9, the J gene TRBJ2-1; 8 bases are a match to TRBD1. The germline V gene has CDR1 SEHNR and CDR2 FQNEAQ (reference sequence). With 8 bases clipped from V and 7 bases from J, the junction kept 13 bases outside the gene matches. The CDR3 has 15 amino acids. CDR3 region: CASVWSAGGLNEQFF. The CDR3 DNA is TGTGCCAGCGTTTGGTCGGCAGGGGGCTTGAATGAGCAGTTCTTC. The full variable domain, its missing parts supplied by reference TRBV7-9 and TRBJ2-1, is DTGVSQNPRHKITKRGQNVTFRCDPISEHNRLYWYRQTLGQGPEFLTYFQNEAQLEKSRLLSDRFSAERPKGSFSTLEIQRTEQGDSAMYLCASVWSAGGLNEQFFGPGTRLTVL.

This rearrangement joins TRBV5-1 to TRBJ1-1, with TRBD1 matching 7 bases. J lost 2 bases, V lost 5 bases, and 9 bases had no gene match. This CDR3 has 15 amino acids. Germline CDR1 and CDR2: SGHRS and YFSETQ. CDR3 sequence: CASSFVRGGNTEAFF. The CDR3 coding sequence is TGCGCCAGCAGTTTTGTCCGAGGGGGCAACACTGAAGCTTTCTTT.

This chain connects TRBV6-4 to TRBJ2-2; D is unresolved. The V end lost 3 bases, the J end lost 0 bases, and 5 bases lay between the germline ends. This CDR3 is 14 amino acids long. The germline V gene encodes CDR1 MRHNA and CDR2 SNTAGT. For the CDR3, the DNA is TGTGCCAGCAGTGAATCACCGAACACCGGGGAGCTGTTTTTT. Its protein is CASSESPNTGELFF.

This sequence joins TRBV5-1 and TRBJ2-5, with TRBD1 as a possible D gene (5 bases). The CDR3 totals 13 residues. Per the germline V gene, CDR1 is SGHRS and CDR2 is YFSETQ. V was cut by 0 bases and J by 5 bases, with 8 bases left in between. The CDR3 sequence is CASSLVGAETQYF. The CDR3 region has the DNA TGCGCCAGCAGCTTGGTAGGGGCGGAGACCCAGTACTTC.

The CDR3 region has the DNA TGTGCCAGCAGTGGGTTAGGGGGGAATGGCTACACCTTC. The encoded protein is CASSGLGGNGYTF. V is TRBV6-1 and J is TRBJ1-2; D is perhaps TRBD1 (6 bases). The germline V gene has CDR1 MNHNS and CDR2 SASEGT. Between the trimmed V and J ends, which lost 4 bases and 6 bases, there was a span of 12 bases. CDR3 length: 13 residues.

The genes are TRBV6-5 and TRBJ1-5; D unclear. The CDR3 covers 14 residues. From germline, CDR1 is MNHEY and CDR2 SVGAGI. V dropped 0 bases and J dropped 6 bases, with 9 bases sitting between them. CDR3 DNA: TGTGCCAGCAGTTACTCGGTCGGGAGTCAGCCCCAGCATTTT. Amino acid sequence: CASSYSVGSQPQHF.

J is TRBJ2-3 and V is TRBV6-4; D unclear. The CDR3 has 15 amino acids. Trimming took off 4 bases at V and 1 base at J, with 12 bases between the two ends. CDR1 MRHNA and CDR2 SNTAGT come from the germline V gene. The CDR3 DNA follows: TGTGCCAGCAGTGCCCTTGTTGCGGGCACAGATACGCAGTATTTT. As protein: CASSALVAGTDTQYF.

The V call is TRBV5-1, the J call TRBJ2-7, with D perhaps matching TRBD2 (6 bases). Germline CDR1 and CDR2: SGHRS and YFSETQ. The V gene lost 2 bases and the J gene lost 5 bases, with 14 bases spanning the gap. The CDR3 has 14 residues. The CDR3, as DNA: TGCGCCAGCAGCTTTCATGGGGGGATCAACGAGCAGTACTTC. It codes for CASSFHGGINEQYF.

The rearrangement uses TRBV4-1 and TRBJ2-1, with 9 nucleotides matching TRBD2. V lost 3 bases to trimming and J lost 2 bases; unmatched junction nucleotides: 20. CDR3 size: 21 residues. Germline V gives CDR1 MGHRA, CDR2 YSYEKL. The CDR3 coding sequence is TGCGCCAGCAGCCATGATCGGGATCCTAGCGGGGTTTTTCCGACCTACAATGAGCAGTTCTTC. Residues: CASSHDRDPSGVFPTYNEQFF.

This chain connects TRBV19 to TRBJ1-2, with D perhaps matching TRBD1 (5 bases). The CDR3 consists of 15 residues. Trimming left V 6 bases short and J 8 bases short, with 22 bases between. Germline V gives CDR1 LNHDA, CDR2 SQIVND (reference sequence). The CDR3, as DNA: TGTGCCAGTAGCACAGGTTCTCACCGCTATGTAGGCTACACCTTC. Amino acids: CASSTGSHRYVGYTF.

The chain combines TRBV5-1 with TRBJ2-3; possibly TRBD1 or TRBD2 for D (6 bases each). The CDR3 has 17 amino acids. V lost 2 bases to trimming and J lost 0 bases, with 16 bases between them. The V gene's germline CDR1 is SGHRS and CDR2 YFSETQ. The CDR3 sequence is CASSLTGGGLSTDTQYF. The CDR3 nucleotides are TGCGCCAGCAGCTTAACCGGGGGCGGGTTAAGCACAGATACGCAGTATTTT. The whole variable domain, remainder taken from reference TRBV5-1 and TRBJ2-3, is KAGVTQTPRYLIKTRGQQVTLSCSPISGHRSVSWYQQTPGQGLQFLFEYFSETQRNKGNFPGRFSGRQFSNSRSEMNVSTLELGDSALYLCASSLTGGGLSTDTQYFGPGTRLTVL.

This clone appeared a single time. The chain uses TRBV6-1 and TRBJ2-1; 9 nucleotides align to TRBD2. Germline lookup yields CDR1 MNHNS and CDR2 SASEGT. The CDR3 loop spans 15 amino acids. The ends lost 5 bases at V and 1 base at J; junction bases unmatched: 3. Here the CDR3 reads CASSSAGGSYNEQFF. CDR3 DNA sequence: TGTGCCAGCAGTTCAGCGGGGGGATCCTACAATGAGCAGTTCTTC.

Notes on this clone: In the same sample, other DNA sequences code for this CDR3. This chain joins TRBV9 and TRBJ2-3, with D uncertain. The CDR3 has 15 residues. Germline loops: CDR1 SGDLS, CDR2 YYNGEE. V lost 0 bases and J lost 0, with 8 bases in between. For the CDR3, the DNA is TGTGCCAGCAGCGTAGGTACCGGGAGCACAGATACGCAGTATTTT. It translates to CASSVGTGSTDTQYF.

A remark on this clone: Different DNA sequences within this sample yield the same CDR3. The chain recombines TRBV27 with TRBJ2-7; TRBD1 matches 9 bases. Looked up from germline, CDR1 is MNHEY and CDR2 is SMNVEV (reference sequence). Trimming took 5 bases from V and 4 from J; bases not matched to a gene: 3. CDR3 length: 13 amino acids. Here the CDR3 DNA reads TGTGCCAGCAGTCCCGGGACAGGGTACGAGCAGTACTTC. It codes for CASSPGTGYEQYF.

The genes are TRBV19 and TRBJ1-1; D remains unclear. V was trimmed by 1 base and J by 7 bases, leaving 4 bases between them. CDR1 and CDR2 from the germline V gene are LNHDA and SQIVND (reference sequence). There are 11 residues in the CDR3. The CDR3 protein is CASSIGGEAFF. As DNA, the CDR3 is TGTGCCAGTAGTATAGGGGGTGAAGCTTTCTTT. Combining the CDR3 with reference TRBV19 and TRBJ1-1 gives the whole variable domain DGGITQSPKYLFRKEGQNVTLSCEQNLNHDAMYWYRQDPGQGLRLIYYSQIVNDFQKGDIAEGYSVSREKKESFPLTVTSAQKNPTAFYLCASSIGGEAFFGQGTRLTVV.

This clone was counted a single time. This CDR3 is CASSWGQGGYGYTF. The CDR3 DNA follows: TGCGCCAGCAGCTGGGGACAGGGAGGATATGGCTACACCTTC. The V call is TRBV5-1, the J call TRBJ1-2; 9 nucleotides match TRBD1. Losses at the gene ends were 3 bases for V and 5 bases for J; bases not matched to a gene: 5. The CDR3 is 14 amino acids. Germline loops: CDR1 SGHRS, CDR2 YFSETQ.

The V and J genes are TRBV2 and TRBJ2-1; D is possibly TRBD1 or TRBD2 (5 bases each). Germline V gene data show CDR1 as SNHLY and CDR2 as FYNNEI. This CDR3 contains 17 residues. V gave up 6 bases and J gave up 5 bases, with 23 bases separating them. The CDR3 loop is CASRWGPGRKYNNEQFF. CDR3 nucleotides: TGTGCCAGCAGGTGGGGCCCGGGACGGAAGTATAACAATGAGCAGTTCTTC.